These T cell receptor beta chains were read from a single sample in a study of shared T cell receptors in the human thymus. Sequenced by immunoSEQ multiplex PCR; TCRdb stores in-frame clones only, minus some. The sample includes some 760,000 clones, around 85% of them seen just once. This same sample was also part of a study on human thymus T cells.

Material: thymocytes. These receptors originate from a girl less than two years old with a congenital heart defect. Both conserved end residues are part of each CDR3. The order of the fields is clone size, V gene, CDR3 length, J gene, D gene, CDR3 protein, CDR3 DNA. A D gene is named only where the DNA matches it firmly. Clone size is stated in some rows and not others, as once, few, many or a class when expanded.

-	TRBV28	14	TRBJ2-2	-	CASSSNLYTGELFF	TGTGCCAGCAGTTCCAACTTGTACACCGGGGAGCTGTTTTTT
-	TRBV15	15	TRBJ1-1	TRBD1	CATGRKTGKNTEAFF	TGTGCCACCGGCAGGAAGACAGGGAAGAACACTGAAGCTTTCTTT
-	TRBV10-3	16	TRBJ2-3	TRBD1	CAISGPGQGIADTQYF	TGTGCCATCAGTGGGCCGGGACAGGGAATAGCAGATACGCAGTATTTT
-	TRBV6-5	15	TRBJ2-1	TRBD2	CASSPSGGEINEQFF	TGTGCCAGCAGCCCTAGCGGGGGGGAAATCAATGAGCAGTTCTTC
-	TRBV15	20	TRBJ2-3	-	CATSRERRLSPPENTDTQYF	TGTGCCACCAGCAGAGAGAGGCGACTATCTCCGCCCGAAAACACAGATACGCAGTATTTT
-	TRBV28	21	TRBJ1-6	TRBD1	CASSETQGQLPGGHYNSPLHF	TGTGCCAGCAGCGAAACTCAGGGCCAGCTCCCAGGGGGACACTATAATTCACCCCTCCACTTT
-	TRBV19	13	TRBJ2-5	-	CASSGGRAGTSYF	TGTGCCAGTAGTGGAGGTCGAGCAGGGACAAGTTACTTC
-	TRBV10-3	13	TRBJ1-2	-	CAISETGRYGYTF	TGTGCCATCAGTGAGACAGGGCGCTATGGCTACACCTTC
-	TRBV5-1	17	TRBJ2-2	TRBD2	CASSKRSSGGDTGELFF	TGCGCCAGCAGCAAACGTTCGTCTGGGGGGGACACCGGGGAGCTGTTTTTT
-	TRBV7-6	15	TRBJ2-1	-	CASSTHPGGYNEQFF	TGTGCCAGCTCTACCCATCCGGGTGGCTACAATGAGCAGTTCTTC
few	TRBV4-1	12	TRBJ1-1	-	CASQQGNTEAFF	TGCGCCAGTCAACAGGGGAACACTGAAGCTTTCTTT
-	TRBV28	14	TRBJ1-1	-	CASSFQASYTEAFF	TGTGCCAGCAGTTTTCAGGCGTCGTACACTGAAGCTTTCTTT
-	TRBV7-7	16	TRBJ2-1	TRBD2	CASSLRRGGALHEQFF	TGTGCCAGCAGCTTAAGACGGGGGGGGGCCCTCCATGAGCAGTTCTTC
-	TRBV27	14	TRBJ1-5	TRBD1	CASSAGQVGQPQHF	TGTGCCAGCAGTGCGGGACAGGTTGGTCAGCCCCAGCATTTT
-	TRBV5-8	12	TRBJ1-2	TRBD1	CASMGQGYGYTF	TGTGCCAGCATGGGACAGGGCTATGGCTACACCTTC
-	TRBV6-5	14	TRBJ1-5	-	CASSPTGTNQPQHF	TGTGCCAGCAGCCCAACAGGGACCAATCAGCCCCAGCATTTT
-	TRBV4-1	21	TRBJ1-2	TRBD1	CASSQELADTRGVFCPDGYTF	TGCGCCAGCAGCCAAGAACTTGCGGATACCAGGGGGGTGTTTTGCCCGGATGGCTACACCTTC
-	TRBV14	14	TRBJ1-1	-	CASSQETGNTEAFF	TGTGCCAGCAGCCAGGAAACAGGGAACACTGAAGCTTTCTTT
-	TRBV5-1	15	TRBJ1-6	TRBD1	CASSPTRDRVRSPHF	TGCGCCAGCAGCCCTACCCGGGACAGGGTCCGGTCCCCCCACTTT
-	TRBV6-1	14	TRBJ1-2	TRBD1	CASFGQASNYGYTF	TGTGCCAGCTTCGGACAGGCCTCTAACTATGGCTACACCTTC
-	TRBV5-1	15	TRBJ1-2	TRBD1	CASSLVIGTGYGYTF	TGCGCCAGCAGCTTGGTTATCGGGACAGGCTATGGCTACACCTTC
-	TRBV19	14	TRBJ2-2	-	CASHWPGENGELFF	TGTGCCAGCCACTGGCCAGGGGAGAACGGGGAGCTGTTTTTT
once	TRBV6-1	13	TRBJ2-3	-	CASSGLGGNTQYF	TGTGCCAGCAGTGGACTCGGGGGAAATACGCAGTATTTT
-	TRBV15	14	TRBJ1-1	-	CATSRKTGNTEAFF	TGTGCCACCAGCAGAAAAACAGGGAACACTGAAGCTTTCTTT
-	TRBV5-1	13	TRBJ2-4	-	CASSYRAKNIQYF	TGCGCCAGCAGCTACAGAGCCAAAAACATTCAGTACTTC
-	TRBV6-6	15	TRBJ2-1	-	CASRLDRSPYNEQFF	TGTGCCAGCAGACTAGACCGCTCACCCTACAATGAGCAGTTCTTC
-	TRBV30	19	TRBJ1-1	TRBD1	CACQIPPGQGGGGNTEAFF	TGTGCCTGTCAAATACCGCCGGGACAGGGAGGTGGGGGGAACACTGAAGCTTTCTTT
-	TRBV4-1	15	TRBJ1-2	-	CASSQENLANYGYTF	TGCGCCAGCAGCCAAGAAAATCTTGCTAACTATGGCTACACCTTC
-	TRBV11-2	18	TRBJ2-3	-	CASSLVRGSVLSTDTQYF	TGTGCCAGCAGCTTAGTAAGGGGATCTGTTCTTAGCACAGATACGCAGTATTTT
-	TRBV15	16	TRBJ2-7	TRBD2	CATSANTGTKWHEQYF	TGTGCCACCAGCGCGAATACCGGGACTAAGTGGCACGAGCAGTACTTC
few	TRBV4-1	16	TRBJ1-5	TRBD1	CASSQPQGAHHQPQHF	TGCGCCAGCAGCCAACCCCAGGGGGCCCACCATCAGCCCCAGCATTTT